Shown below are 17 T cell receptor beta chains from a single sample sequenced in a study of tumor-infiltrating lymphocytes in primary liver carcinoma. The blood RNA (from unsorted whole blood) was obtained, and germline DNA was also extracted. With around 450 ng total RNA as template and a constant-region primer, TCR beta cDNA was made. Researchers made the TCR beta libraries by running three nested multiplex PCR rounds with slightly modified ARM-PCR. TRBV1-TRBV30 forward primers and a C-beta reverse primer were used in the first two PCR rounds, which each ran for approximately 10 cycles. TCRdb re-called the multiplex PCR reads through MiXCR, storing one row per CDR3 protein. Among 300,000 to 350,000 distinct CDR3 sequences, about 61% were seen once, and the ten largest hold roughly 6.5%. The sequencing input was peripheral blood. The source of these receptors is a man aged 40-49 years with primary liver carcinoma and hepatitis B virus infection.

As regards this clonotype: A much larger clone differs from this one at a single base, so this may be a read error. V gene TRBV4-1 combines with J gene TRBJ2-7, with 9 bases lining up with TRBD2. CDR3 length: 16 amino acids. The germline CDR1 and CDR2 sequences are MGHRA and YSYEKL. The V gene end was trimmed by 1 base and the J gene end by 3 bases; junction bases not matched to a gene: 7. CDR3 DNA sequence: TGCGCCAGCAGCCAAGTCAGTAGCGGGAGCCTCTACGAGCAGTACTTC. This codes for CASSQVSSGSLYEQYF.

This clonotype was detected a few times. The J gene is TRBJ2-5, the V gene TRBV12-3 or TRBV12-4; no clear D. This CDR3 has 13 amino acids. The ends were cut back, 2 bases at V and 5 bases at J, with 9 bases in the middle. The CDR3 here is CASSLLGSETQYF. CDR3 DNA sequence: TGTGCCAGCAGTTTATTGGGGTCGGAGACCCAGTACTTC.

This chain joins TRBV6-1 and TRBJ1-5; a possible D gene is TRBD1 (6 bases). V was cut by 5 bases and J by 2 bases, with 16 bases left in between. Germline V gene data show CDR1 as MNHNS and CDR2 as SASEGT. There are 16 residues in the CDR3. Written as DNA, the CDR3 is TGTGCCAGCAGTCCCTCGGGGGCGCTGGGCAATCAGCCCCAGCATTTT. Translation gives CASSPSGALGNQPQHF.

This clonotype has only a few counts. The chain employs TRBV5-1 and TRBJ2-7; TRBD1 agrees at 7 bases. Losses at the gene ends were 4 bases for V and 2 bases for J; bases not matched to a gene: 12. This CDR3 has 16 amino acids. The germline V gene has CDR1 SGHRS and CDR2 YFSETQ. The CDR3 spells CASSLRVGGSTYEQYF. The CDR3 nucleotides read TGCGCCAGCAGCCTCCGGGTAGGGGGCTCTACCTACGAGCAGTACTTC.

Turning to this clonotype: A much bigger clone sits one base away, suggesting this may be a read error. The rearrangement links TRBV13 to TRBJ2-7; 11 bases agree with TRBD2. There are 14 residues in the CDR3. Germline loops: CDR1 PRHDT, CDR2 FYEKMQ (reference sequence). CDR3 region: CASSFGTSGYEQCF. CDR3 in DNA: TGTGCCAGCAGCTTCGGGACTAGCGGCTACGAGCAGTGCTTC.

This rearrangement joins TRBV5-6 to TRBJ2-3; tentatively, D is TRBD1 or TRBD2 (5 bases each). V dropped 0 bases and J dropped 6 bases, with 17 bases sitting between them. The CDR3 consists of 16 residues. In germline, CDR1 is SGHDT, CDR2 YYEEEE. This CDR3 reads CASSLGGWIGVDTQYF. The CDR3 DNA sequence: TGTGCCAGCAGCTTGGGGGGGTGGATTGGTGTGGATACGCAGTATTTT.

Turning to this clonotype: It may be a read error: a sequence one base away is much more abundant. The V and J genes are TRBV29-1 and TRBJ2-3, with D unclear. The CDR3 has 15 residues. Germline CDR1 reads SQVTM; CDR2 reads ANQGSEA. V was pared by 1 base and J by 4 bases, with 15 bases between. CDR3 protein: CSVEVSPHEADTQYF. The CDR3 nucleotides are TGCAGCGTTGAAGTCAGCCCACATGAAGCAGATACGCAGTATTTT.

This sequence joins TRBV6-5 and TRBJ1-5; D is undetermined. CDR3 length: 13 amino acids. Germline CDR1 reads MNHEY; CDR2 reads SVGAGI. With 9 bases removed from V and 10 bases from J, the gap between germline ends came to 19 bases. CDR3 amino acids: CASRNDIKGPQHF. The CDR3, as DNA: TGTGCCAGTAGAAATGACATAAAGGGACCCCAGCATTTT.

Worth noting for this clonotype: With a much larger clone just one base away, this may be a read error. Written as DNA, the CDR3 is TGCACCAGCAGCCAAGATCCAGTTAAAGAGACCCAGTACTTC. This translates into CTSSQDPVKETQYF. V usage is TRBV4-1 and J usage is TRBJ2-5, with no clear D. The CDR3 loop spans 14 amino acids. CDR1 and CDR2 (germline): MGHRA, YSYEKL.

This clonotype was observed a few times. The V call is TRBV4-1, the J call TRBJ1-4, with unresolved D. This CDR3 spans 16 amino acids. V lost 4 bases and J lost 4, with 16 bases in between. Germline CDR1 is MGHRA and CDR2 is YSYEKL. CDR3 sequence: CASSPSGRVGNEKLFF. CDR3 nucleotide sequence: TGCGCCAGCAGCCCCAGTGGCCGCGTGGGTAATGAAAAACTGTTTTTT.

As concerns this clonotype: Possible read error: a much larger clone is one base away. V usage is TRBV11-2 and J usage is TRBJ2-5, with a possible D match to TRBD2 (6 bases). This CDR3 spans 13 amino acids. CDR1 and CDR2 (germline): SGHAT, FQNNGV. CDR3 sequence reads: CTNSGGVMETQYF. In nucleotides, the CDR3 is TGTACCAACAGCGGAGGGGTGATGGAGACCCAGTACTTC.

V gene TRBV6-2 or TRBV6-3 combines with J gene TRBJ2-7; a weak D match, TRBD2 (5 bases). CDR3 size: 15 residues. Per germline, CDR1 MNHEY and CDR2 SVGEGT. V was trimmed by 6 bases and J by 2 bases, leaving 17 bases between them. CDR3 nucleotides: TGTGCCAGCAGGGCCCCAACTAGTCGAGCCTACGAGCAGTACTTC. This encodes CASRAPTSRAYEQYF.

This clonotype was recorded once. The chain links TRBV5-4 to TRBJ2-3, with 7 bases fitting TRBD2. V shed 0 bases, J shed 2 bases, and the junction held 6 bases outside the gene matches. This CDR3 is built from 16 residues. Germline CDR1 SGHNT, CDR2 YYREEE (reference sequence). CDR3 coding DNA: TGTGCCAGCAGCTTGGAGCTGGGAGGGGTCACAGATACGCAGTATTTT. Translated, it gives CASSLELGGVTDTQYF.

On this clonotype itself: The junction differs from germline at one of its ends, possibly a read error. The rearrangement joins TRBV11-3 to TRBJ2-2, with D possibly being TRBD2 (6 bases). CDR1 is SGHNT, CDR2 YENEEA, per germline. CDR3 size: 16 residues. The CDR3 reads CTSRRSGACNPGELFF. In DNA, the CDR3 is TGTACCAGCAGACGATCGGGAGCGTGTAACCCCGGGGAGCTGTTTTTT.

On this clonotype itself: One end of the junction fails to match germline, which may point to a read error. This chain's CDR3 is CASSERVSRRHGDEQFF. The CDR3 region has the DNA TGTGCCAGCAGTGAGAGGGTTAGCCGACGTCACGGCGATGAGCAGTTCTTT. The chain recombines TRBV12-3 or TRBV12-4 with TRBJ2-1, with a possible D match to TRBD2 (5 bases). The CDR3 runs 17 residues.

Only a few counts were recorded for this clonotype. The CDR3 does not close with the conserved phenylalanine or tryptophan, likely indicating a read error. This rearrangement joins TRBV6-5 to TRBJ1-2; 7 nucleotides match TRBD1. Germline V gives CDR1 MNHEY, CDR2 SVGAGI. With V trimmed by 2 bases and J by 8 bases, 8 bases remained unmatched. The CDR3 runs to 14 residues. DNA for the CDR3: TGTGCCAGCAGTTACAATGGACAGGAGGGAGGCTACACCCTC. Residues: CASSYNGQEGGYTL.

For this clonotype: Being one base from a much bigger clone, this may be a read error. V usage is TRBV6-5 and J usage is TRBJ1-1; D is ambiguous. Germline values: CDR1 MNHEY, CDR2 SVGAGI. Trimming pared 7 bases from V and 9 bases from J, leaving 15 bases between. The CDR3 is 12 amino acids. The CDR3 sequence is CASNLLRGKAFF. The CDR3 DNA reads as TGTGCCAGCAATCTTCTGCGGGGAAAAGCTTTCTTT.